The rows below give T cell receptor beta chains drawn from one sample of a study of cytomegalovirus exposure and HLA in healthy donors. Profiled with immunoSEQ multiplex PCR; TCRdb holds only in-frame clones, not every one. This repertoire shows roughly 100,000 clones, about 79% found once; its top ten account for about 4%. Sample: PBMCs. All receptors derive from a middle-aged man in good health and CMV-seronegative. Each CDR3 is given with its conserved first and last residue. The D gene is left open where the match is weak. The listing skips clone size in some rows; elsewhere it reads once, few, many or a size class.

clone_size j_call d_call v_call cdr3_aa cdr3_nt
. TRBJ2-7 TRBD2 TRBV5-4 CASSFGLAGDISYEQYF TGTGCCAGCAGCTTTGGACTAGCGGGAGACATCAGTTACGAGCAGTACTTC
. TRBJ2-5 . TRBV13 CASSFSGQETQYF TGTGCCAGCAGCTTTAGCGGACAAGAGACCCAGTACTTC
. TRBJ2-1 . TRBV7-2 CASSPEGASSYNEQFF TGTGCCAGCAGCCCAGAAGGGGCGAGCTCCTACAATGAGCAGTTCTTC
. TRBJ2-1 . TRBV19 CASGRGGYNEQFF TGTGCCAGTGGGAGGGGGGGGTACAATGAGCAGTTCTTC
. TRBJ2-7 TRBD1 TRBV9 CASSVEGQGLAYEQYF TGTGCCAGCAGCGTAGAGGGACAGGGGTTGGCCTACGAGCAGTACTTC
. TRBJ2-3 . TRBV5-1 CASSLSTDTQYF TGCGCCAGCAGCCTCAGCACAGATACGCAGTATTTT
. TRBJ2-1 TRBD2 TRBV7-3 CASSLLAGGPHNNEQFF TGTGCCAGCAGCTTACTAGCGGGAGGGCCTCATAACAATGAGCAGTTCTTC
few TRBJ2-1 . TRBV19 CASSIGESGRNEQFF TGTGCCAGTAGTATCGGCGAATCGGGAAGGAATGAGCAGTTCTTC
. TRBJ1-5 TRBD1 TRBV19 CASLIGSRAGTGVNQPQHF TGTGCCAGTCTGATCGGATCCCGAGCCGGGACAGGAGTAAATCAGCCCCAGCATTTT
. TRBJ1-1 TRBD1 TRBV9 CASSVAVGQGVGGNTEAFF TGTGCCAGCAGCGTAGCTGTGGGACAGGGGGTGGGAGGGAACACTGAAGCTTTCTTT
. TRBJ1-1 . TRBV4-1 CASSPWDNKNTEAFF TGCGCCAGCAGCCCTTGGGACAACAAGAACACTGAAGCTTTCTTT
once TRBJ2-3 TRBD2 TRBV15 CATSRGGSEDTDTQYF TGTGCCACCAGCAGGGGGGGGTCCGAGGACACAGATACGCAGTATTTT
. TRBJ2-7 TRBD1 TRBV28 CASRTGTYEQYF TGTGCCAGCAGGACAGGGACCTACGAGCAGTACTTC
. TRBJ2-7 . TRBV27 CASSLYAGKKSYEQYF TGTGCCAGCAGTTTATACGCAGGGAAGAAATCCTACGAGCAGTACTTC
. TRBJ2-1 TRBD2 TRBV7-3 CASSVLPGLAGGRDEQFF TGTGCCAGCAGCGTGCTTCCGGGACTAGCGGGAGGTCGGGATGAGCAGTTCTTC
. TRBJ2-2 . TRBV6-1 CASQLTSTGELFF TGTGCCAGCCAATTAACTAGCACCGGGGAGCTGTTTTTT
. TRBJ2-2 TRBD1 TRBV19 CASSPGQGHAANTGELFF TGTGCCAGTAGTCCGGGACAGGGGCACGCAGCGAACACCGGGGAGCTGTTTTTT
once TRBJ2-3 . TRBV6-5 CASSDRSTDTQYF TGTGCCAGCAGTGATCGGAGCACAGATACGCAGTATTTT
once TRBJ2-1 TRBD2 TRBV29-1 CGVGTSGRGNNEQFF TGCGGCGTGGGGACTAGCGGGAGGGGGAACAATGAGCAGTTCTTC
. TRBJ1-1 . TRBV18 CASSFNQASNTEAFF TGTGCCAGCTCTTTCAATCAGGCGTCGAACACTGAAGCTTTCTTT
. TRBJ2-1 . TRBV7-3 CASSFCRIPVLVSNEQFF TGTGCCAGCAGCTTTTGCAGGATCCCCGTTCTCGTCTCGAATGAGCAGTTCTTC
. TRBJ2-7 TRBD2 TRBV18 CASSLTGTSGSSYEQYF TGTGCCAGCTCACTAACCGGGACTAGCGGGAGTTCCTACGAGCAGTACTTC
few TRBJ1-1 . TRBV4-2 CASISIGQPEAFF TGTGCCAGCATTTCCATTGGGCAACCTGAAGCTTTCTTT
. TRBJ1-1 TRBD1 TRBV6-5 CASSPGTGMNTEAFF TGTGCCAGCAGTCCCGGGACAGGGATGAACACTGAAGCTTTCTTT
. TRBJ2-7 . TRBV25-1 CASSGRRTGHYEQYF TGTGCCAGCAGTGGACGCCGCACAGGCCACTACGAGCAGTACTTC
. TRBJ2-3 . TRBV30 CAWSNGGSTDTQYF TGTGCCTGGAGTAACGGCGGTAGCACAGATACGCAGTATTTT
. TRBJ2-2 . TRBV19 CASTEGAGELFF TGTGCCAGTACTGAGGGGGCCGGGGAGCTGTTTTTT
. TRBJ2-1 TRBD2 TRBV11-2 CASSSGGTSGSPYNEQFF TGTGCCAGCAGCTCAGGGGGGACTAGCGGGTCCCCCTACAATGAGCAGTTCTTC
. TRBJ1-1 . TRBV19 CASRDINTEAFF TGTGCCAGCCGGGACATCAACACTGAAGCTTTCTTT
. TRBJ1-1 . TRBV19 CASGALEAFF TGTGCCAGTGGAGCTCTTGAAGCTTTCTTT
few TRBJ2-1 TRBD2 TRBV5-1 CASSLGGSGNNEQFF TGCGCCAGCAGCTTGGGGGGTAGCGGGAACAATGAGCAGTTCTTC
. TRBJ2-5 TRBD1 TRBV15 CATSRDRAQETQYF TGTGCCACCAGCAGGGACAGGGCTCAAGAGACCCAGTACTTC
. TRBJ2-7 TRBD2 TRBV9 CASSLRGSSGSEQYF TGTGCCAGCAGCTTAAGAGGGTCTAGCGGTAGCGAGCAGTACTTC
few TRBJ2-7 . TRBV27 CASSQGTDRRSYEQYF TGTGCCAGCAGTCAGGGGACCGACAGGCGTTCCTACGAGCAGTACTTC
. TRBJ2-7 TRBD1 TRBV5-1 CASRSAGTGNEQYF TGCGCCAGCAGGTCCGCCGGGACAGGGAACGAGCAGTACTTC
. TRBJ2-1 TRBD2 TRBV28 CASSSLAGREQFF TGTGCCAGCAGTTCGCTAGCGGGAAGGGAGCAGTTCTTC
few TRBJ1-4 TRBD1 TRBV5-6 CASSLVGDRDNEKLFF TGTGCCAGCAGCTTGGTAGGGGACAGGGATAATGAAAAACTGTTTTTT
. TRBJ2-7 TRBD2 TRBV7-2 CASSHRTSGRYYEQYF TGTGCCAGCAGCCACAGGACTAGCGGGAGGTATTACGAGCAGTACTTC
. TRBJ2-3 TRBD1 TRBV29-1 CSLLGGQGTDTQYF TGCAGCCTCTTAGGCGGACAGGGGACAGATACGCAGTATTTT
. TRBJ1-2 . TRBV5-1 CASSLMQGSYGYPF TGCGCCAGCAGCTTGATGCAGGGAAGCTATGGCTACCCCTTC
. TRBJ1-4 TRBD1 TRBV11-3 CASSLDRDRSGEKLFF TGTGCCAGCAGCTTAGACCGGGACAGGTCGGGTGAAAAACTGTTTTTT
few TRBJ1-1 TRBD1 TRBV5-1 CASSDRGEAFF TGCGCCAGCAGCGACAGGGGTGAAGCTTTCTTT
few TRBJ1-2 . TRBV2 CASSEAPGDGYTF TGTGCCAGCAGTGAAGCCCCAGGGGATGGCTACACCTTC
. TRBJ2-2 . TRBV7-3 CASSSAGIRDTGELFF TGTGCCAGCAGCTCAGCAGGGATTCGGGACACCGGGGAGCTGTTTTTT